Presented here are 21 T cell receptor beta chains from one specimen sequenced in a study of OX40 agonist ivuxolimab in advanced cancers. Profiling relied on immunoSEQ multiplex PCR, and the TCRdb table lists in-frame clones only, not all of them. The sample lists around 46,000 clones, 89% occurring once. The sample consisted of CD4+ or CD8+ T cells sorted from blood, taken in a trial of the OX40 agonist ivuxolimab. Receptors originate from an adult with an advanced solid tumor such as melanoma, head and neck, liver or kidney cancer.

The genes are TRBV5-3 and TRBJ1-5; unclear D gene. TRBV5-3 is an ORF for which the function is uncertain. This CDR3 spans 16 amino acids. V lost 3 bases and J lost 4, with 17 bases in between. CDR3 in DNA: TGTGCCAGAAGCTGCGGGGAAAGGCTTTCGAATCAGCCCCAGCATTTT. Its protein is CARSCGERLSNQPQHF.

The rearrangement joins TRBV11-2 to TRBJ2-2, with a weak D call TRBD1 (5 bases). Trimming pared 3 bases from V and 6 bases from J, leaving 20 bases between. Germline assignment: CDR1 SGHAT and CDR2 FQNNGV. CDR3 size: 17 residues. The CDR3 reads CASSFPDSPGRPGELFF. DNA for the CDR3: TGTGCCAGCAGCTTCCCCGACAGTCCCGGGCGTCCCGGGGAGCTGTTTTTT.

On this clone itself: One end of the junction is discordant with germline, which a read error may explain. The chain has TRBV11-2 and TRBJ2-3, with D perhaps matching TRBD2 (6 bases). The germline V gene encodes CDR1 SGHAT and CDR2 FQNNGV. The length of the CDR3 is 15 residues. The DNA for the CDR3 is TGTGTCAGCAGCTTAATCCCTAGCGATTTAGATACGCAGTATTTT. Encoded protein: CVSSLIPSDLDTQYF.

The J gene is TRBJ1-4, the V gene TRBV18; no definite D call. Germline assignment: CDR1 KGHSH and CDR2 LQKENI. Trimming stripped 2 bases from V and 7 bases from J, with 11 bases between. This CDR3 contains 14 residues. CDR3 in DNA: TGTGCCAGCTCACCAGCCGGGTTCAGTGAAAAACTGTTTTTT. It is translated as CASSPAGFSEKLFF.

As DNA, the CDR3 is TGTGCCAGCTCACCCGGAGGGGGGGCTCCTAAAAACATTCAGTACTTC. This encodes CASSPGGGAPKNIQYF. V gene TRBV18 combines with J gene TRBJ2-4; TRBD2 is a possible D gene (7 bases). Deletions cut 3 bases from V and 4 bases from J, with 16 bases between. This CDR3 is 16 amino acids long. Germline V gives CDR1 KGHSH, CDR2 LQKENI.

This chain uses TRBV28 with TRBJ2-3; 9 bases line up with TRBD1. Losses at the gene ends were 8 bases for V and 4 bases for J; bases not matched to a gene: 10. Germline V gene sequence: CDR1 MDHEN, CDR2 SYDVKM. The CDR3 extends over 15 amino acids. DNA of the CDR3: TGTGCCAGCTCCGGGACAGGGAGTCGGGCAGATACGCAGTATTTT. This encodes CASSGTGSRADTQYF.

The chain couples TRBV28 to TRBJ2-1, with D hard to call. The CDR3 is made up of 14 amino acids. CDR1 is MDHEN, CDR2 SYDVKM, per germline. The germline V and J ends were trimmed by 3 bases and 7 bases, with 13 bases remaining between them. CDR3 region: CASSLPYGWNEQFF. The CDR3 nucleotides read TGTGCCAGCAGTTTGCCGTACGGTTGGAATGAGCAGTTCTTC.

This chain connects TRBV5-1 to TRBJ2-2; a possible D gene is TRBD1 (9 bases). V lost 4 bases and J 7 bases, leaving 29 bases between the germline ends. CDR1 is SGHRS, CDR2 YFSETQ, per germline. This CDR3 region has 19 residues. The CDR3: CASSLPLREGQGLNGELFF. The CDR3 nucleotides read TGCGCCAGCAGCCTCCCTCTCCGGGAGGGACAGGGTCTGAACGGGGAGCTGTTTTTT. Combining the CDR3 with reference TRBV5-1 and TRBJ2-2 gives the whole variable domain KAGVTQTPRYLIKTRGQQVTLSCSPISGHRSVSWYQQTPGQGLQFLFEYFSETQRNKGNFPGRFSGRQFSNSRSEMNVSTLELGDSALYLCASSLPLREGQGLNGELFFGEGSRLTVL.

The chain carries TRBV9 and TRBJ2-1; 8 nucleotides align to TRBD2. After removal of 0 bases from V and 10 bases from J, the junction contained 15 bases not matched to a gene. The length of the CDR3 is 17 residues. Germline assignment: CDR1 SGDLS and CDR2 YYNGEE. The CDR3 DNA reads as TGTGCCAGCAGCGTAGACCCTGGACTAGCCGCGGGCCTGGAGCAGTTCTTC. This codes for CASSVDPGLAAGLEQFF. Variable domain in full (rest from reference TRBV9 and TRBJ2-1): DSGVTQTPKHLITATGQRVTLRCSPRSGDLSVYWYQQSLDQGLQFLIQYYNGEERAKGNILERFSAQQFPDLHSELNLSSLELGDSALYFCASSVDPGLAAGLEQFFGPGTRLTVL.

CDR3 in DNA: TGTGCCAGCCGCCCGGGGGACAACAATTCACCCCTCCACTTT. Translating it yields CASRPGDNNSPLHF. This chain links TRBV27 with TRBJ1-6; D is possibly TRBD1 (6 bases). V was cut by 8 bases and J by 7 bases, with 15 bases left in between. The CDR3 contains 14 residues. Germline-derived CDR1 and CDR2 are MNHEY and SMNVEV (reference sequence).

In DNA, the CDR3 is TGTGCCAGCAGCGCCGGACACAAGGGCGAAGAGACCCAGTACTTC. Protein product: CASSAGHKGEETQYF. The chain uses TRBV9 and TRBJ2-5, with D possibly TRBD1 on 5 matching bases. Germline loops: CDR1 SGDLS, CDR2 YYNGEE. This CDR3 spans 15 amino acids. V lost 3 bases and J 3 bases, leaving 15 bases between the germline ends.

This chain joins TRBV27 and TRBJ2-3; D unclear. The CDR3 runs to 13 residues. CDR1 MNHEY and CDR2 SMNVEV come from the germline V gene (reference sequence). Between the trimmed V and J ends, which lost 5 bases and 6 bases, there was a span of 12 bases. CDR3 in amino acids: CASSRLPLDTQYF. CDR3 in DNA: TGTGCCAGCAGTCGGTTACCTCTGGATACGCAGTATTTT.

This chain connects TRBV10-3 to TRBJ1-2, with 9 bases fitting TRBD1. The germline gives CDR1 ENHRY, CDR2 SYGVKD. V lost 7 bases to trimming and J lost 4 bases; unmatched junction nucleotides: 4. CDR3 length: 13 residues. The chain's CDR3 is CAITTDRGYGYTF. DNA for the CDR3: TGTGCCATCACTACGGACAGGGGCTATGGCTACACCTTC.

The rearrangement joins TRBV11-2 to TRBJ2-7; D is possibly TRBD1 (5 bases). V was clipped by 3 bases and J by 6 bases, with 12 bases between them. Germline-derived CDR1 and CDR2 are SGHAT and FQNNGV. CDR3 length: 13 residues. For the CDR3, the DNA is TGTGCCAGCAGCTTGGGGCTTGTCCCCGAGCAGTACTTC. This sequence encodes CASSLGLVPEQYF.

The J gene is TRBJ2-7, the V gene TRBV6-4, with D possibly being TRBD1 or TRBD2 (6 bases each). CDR3 length: 14 amino acids. Germline V gene lookup returns CDR1 MRHNA and CDR2 SNTAGT. V was clipped by 8 bases and J by 4 bases, with 18 bases between them. In DNA form, the CDR3 reads TGTGCCAGCCCGCGGGGCCCAGGGGAGTACGAGCAGTACTTC. It yields the protein CASPRGPGEYEQYF.

This chain joins TRBV9 and TRBJ2-1, with a tentative D call TRBD2 (6 bases). With 0 bases removed from V and 5 bases from J, the gap between germline ends came to 12 bases. The CDR3 contains 15 residues. Germline V gives CDR1 SGDLS, CDR2 YYNGEE. Here the CDR3 DNA reads TGTGCCAGCAGCGTAGTCGGGGGTGCGAACAATGAGCAGTTCTTC. Translating gives CASSVVGGANNEQFF. The whole variable domain, remainder taken from reference TRBV9 and TRBJ2-1, is DSGVTQTPKHLITATGQRVTLRCSPRSGDLSVYWYQQSLDQGLQFLIQYYNGEERAKGNILERFSAQQFPDLHSELNLSSLELGDSALYFCASSVVGGANNEQFFGPGTRLTVL.

This chain connects TRBV7-8 to TRBJ2-1; D possibly corresponds to TRBD2 (7 bases). The CDR3 is 13 residues long. Trimming pared 5 bases from V and 4 bases from J, leaving 9 bases between. From germline, CDR1 is SGHVS and CDR2 FQNEAQ. The CDR3 spells CASSRGGYNEQFF. CDR3 nucleotide sequence: TGTGCCAGCAGCAGGGGGGGATACAATGAGCAGTTCTTC.

The genes are TRBV27 and TRBJ2-5; TRBD2 is a possible D gene (5 bases). CDR3 length: 15 amino acids. Germline V CDR1 and CDR2: MNHEY, SMNVEV (reference sequence). Trimming pared 5 bases from V and 1 base from J, leaving 14 bases between. CDR3 sequence: CASSLGYSGQETQYF. In DNA, the CDR3 is TGTGCCAGCAGTCTTGGGTACAGCGGCCAAGAGACCCAGTACTTC.

The chain has TRBV18 and TRBJ1-1; TRBD1 is a possible D gene (6 bases). Germline V lookup: CDR1 KGHSH, CDR2 LQKENI. The CDR3 is made up of 15 amino acids. Deletions cut 0 bases from V and 1 base from J, with 9 bases between. CDR3 residues: CASSPPGRGNTEAFF. CDR3 nucleotide sequence: TGTGCCAGCTCACCACCGGGCAGGGGGAACACTGAAGCTTTCTTT.

The rearrangement uses TRBV30 and TRBJ2-2; D possibly corresponds to TRBD1 (5 bases). The CDR3 contains 12 residues. V lost 4 bases to trimming and J lost 4 bases, with 7 bases between them. Germline CDR1 and CDR2: GTSNPN and SVGIG (reference sequence). CDR3: CAWIRATGELFF. DNA for the CDR3: TGTGCCTGGATCAGGGCCACCGGGGAGCTGTTTTTT.

The chain employs TRBV28 and TRBJ1-2; 9 bases fit TRBD1. With 6 bases clipped from V and 7 bases from J, the junction kept 9 bases outside the gene matches. The CDR3 contains 14 residues. Germline CDR1 MDHEN, CDR2 SYDVKM. CDR3 in amino acids: CASRGEQGAGGYTF. CDR3 nucleotide sequence: TGTGCCAGCAGAGGGGAACAGGGGGCGGGTGGCTACACCTTC.